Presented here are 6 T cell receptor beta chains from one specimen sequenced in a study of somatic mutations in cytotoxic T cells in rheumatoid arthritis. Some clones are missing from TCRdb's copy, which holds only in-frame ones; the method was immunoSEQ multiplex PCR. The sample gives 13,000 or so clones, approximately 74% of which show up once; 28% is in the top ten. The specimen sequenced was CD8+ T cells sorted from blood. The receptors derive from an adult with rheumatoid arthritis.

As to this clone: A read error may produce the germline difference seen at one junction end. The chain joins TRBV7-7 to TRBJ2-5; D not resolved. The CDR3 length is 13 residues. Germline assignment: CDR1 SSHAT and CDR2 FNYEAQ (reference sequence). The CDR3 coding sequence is TGTGCTAGCAGCCCCCTCGCCTCAGAGACCCAGTACTTC. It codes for CASSPLASETQYF.

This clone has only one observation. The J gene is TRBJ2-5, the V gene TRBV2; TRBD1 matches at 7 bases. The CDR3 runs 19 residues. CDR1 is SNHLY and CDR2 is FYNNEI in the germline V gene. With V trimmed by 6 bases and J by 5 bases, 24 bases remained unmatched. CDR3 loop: CASSSPRWEQGQPSETQYF. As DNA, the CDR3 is TGTGCCAGCAGCTCACCGAGGTGGGAACAGGGACAGCCGTCGGAGACCCAGTACTTC.

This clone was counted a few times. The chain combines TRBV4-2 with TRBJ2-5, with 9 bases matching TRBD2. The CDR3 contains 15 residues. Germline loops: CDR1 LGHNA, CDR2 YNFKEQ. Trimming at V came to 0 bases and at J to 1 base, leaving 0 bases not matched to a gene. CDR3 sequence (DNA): TGTGCCAGCAGCCAAGAGCGGGGGGGCCAAGAGACCCAGTACTTC. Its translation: CASSQERGGQETQYF.

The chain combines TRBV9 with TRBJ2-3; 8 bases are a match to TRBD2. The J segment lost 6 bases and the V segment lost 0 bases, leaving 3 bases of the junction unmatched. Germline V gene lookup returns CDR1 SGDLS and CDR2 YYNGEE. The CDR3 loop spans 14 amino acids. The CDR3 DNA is TGTGCCAGCAGCGTAGCGGGGGGGCCCGATACGCAGTATTTT. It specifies CASSVAGGPDTQYF.

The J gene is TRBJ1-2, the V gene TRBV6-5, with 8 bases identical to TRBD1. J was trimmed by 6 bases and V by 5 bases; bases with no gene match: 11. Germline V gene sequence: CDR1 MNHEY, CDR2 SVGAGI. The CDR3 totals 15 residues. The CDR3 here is CASSAPDREPNGYTF. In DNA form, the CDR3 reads TGTGCCAGCAGTGCCCCGGACAGGGAACCCAATGGCTACACCTTC.

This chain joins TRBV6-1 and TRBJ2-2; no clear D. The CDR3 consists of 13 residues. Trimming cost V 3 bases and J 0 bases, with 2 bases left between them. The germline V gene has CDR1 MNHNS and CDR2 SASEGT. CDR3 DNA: TGTGCCAGCAGTGACACGAACACCGGGGAGCTGTTTTTT. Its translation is CASSDTNTGELFF.